These T cell receptor beta chains were read from a single sample in a study of T cell responses to AZD1222 COVID-19 vaccine. Assay: immunoSEQ multiplex PCR; the TCRdb copy retains only in-frame clones and omits some. Of about 100,000 clones listed, around 87% are singletons. The sample in question was peripheral blood, obtained on day 0 of AZD1222 vaccination. All receptors come from an adult in good health. CDR3s include the opening cysteine and the closing phenylalanine or tryptophan. A D gene is named only where the DNA matches it firmly. The listing skips clone size in some rows; elsewhere it reads once, few, many or a size class.

j_call v_call d_call clone_size cdr3_nt cdr3_aa
TRBJ1-5 TRBV2 TRBD1 few TGTGCCAGCAGTGGTTCGGGACAGGGGTTCGTCAATCAGCCCCAGCATTTT CASSGSGQGFVNQPQHF
TRBJ2-7 TRBV5-8 - few TGTGCCAGCAGCTTGTTAAACTCCTACGAGCAGTACTTC CASSLLNSYEQYF
TRBJ1-2 TRBV2 TRBD1 - TGTGCCAGTATCAAAGACAGGGGGCGCACCTATGGCTACACCTTC CASIKDRGRTYGYTF
TRBJ2-3 TRBV7-2 TRBD2 - TGTGCCAGCAGCTTGTTCGGCGGGGGGGCCGGAGATACGCAGTATTTT CASSLFGGGAGDTQYF
TRBJ1-3 TRBV4-1 - - TGCGCCAGCAGCCAGATGGTGCAGGGCAACACCATATATTTT CASSQMVQGNTIYF
TRBJ1-3 TRBV9 - - TGTGCCAGCAGCGTAGGGGCAGGGTCTGGAAACACCATATATTTT CASSVGAGSGNTIYF
TRBJ2-2 TRBV27 - - TGTGCCAGCAGTCGAAAACCATCCCGGGCCCCCGGGGAGCTGTTTTTT CASSRKPSRAPGELFF
TRBJ2-7 TRBV7-9 TRBD1 - TGTGCCAGCGGACAGGACTCTCCCCCCTACGAGCAGTACTTC CASGQDSPPYEQYF
TRBJ1-2 TRBV5-4 - - TGTGCCAGCAGCTTGGACCCGTTGAGAGTTAACTATGGCTACACCTTC CASSLDPLRVNYGYTF
TRBJ1-4 TRBV5-8 - - TGTGCCAGCAGTCTTAAGGGAGGCGCAACTAATGAAAAACTGTTTTTT CASSLKGGATNEKLFF